The 24 T cell receptor beta chains in this list originate from one sample, sequenced in a study of identical twins. TCRdb itself ran the 5' RACE reads through MiXCR, one entry per CDR3 protein. The repertoire holds some 1,600,000 distinct CDR3 sequences, with more than 30% as singletons. Material for sequencing was cord blood. These receptors were collected from a newborn girl in good health.

There are a few counts of this clonotype. This chain uses TRBV21-1 with TRBJ1-5. TRBV21-1 corresponds to a pseudogene. The CDR3 sequence is 16 residues long. The CDR3 coding sequence is TGTGCCAGCAGCAAATTCGGCAGGATTAGCAATCAGCCCCAGCATTTT. Translating gives CASSKFGRISNQPQHF.

The chain carries TRBV6-4 and TRBJ2-3, with 7 bases fitting TRBD2. This CDR3 spans 18 amino acids. Germline V lookup: CDR1 MRHNA, CDR2 SNTAGT. J was trimmed by 2 bases and V by 2 bases; bases with no gene match: 13. The CDR3 nucleotides read TGTGCCAGCAGTGACCCCGAAAGACTAGCAGCCCCCACAGATACGCAGTATTTT. Its translation is CASSDPERLAAPTDTQYF.

This chain joins TRBV7-2 and TRBJ2-5, with D possibly TRBD1 on 6 matching bases. The length of the CDR3 is 17 residues. The ends were cut back, 5 bases at V and 11 bases at J, with 30 bases in the middle. Germline V gene lookup returns CDR1 SGHTA and CDR2 FQGNSA. Written as DNA, the CDR3 is TGTGCCAGCAGCCTCCGGACAGTTAGAAGCTCCTACAATGAGCAGTACTTC. Protein: CASSLRTVRSSYNEQYF.

This clonotype appeared a few times. V is TRBV27 and J is TRBJ1-6; D not resolved. The CDR3 totals 14 residues. With 4 bases removed from V and 9 bases from J, the gap between germline ends came to 13 bases. CDR1 is MNHEY and CDR2 is SMNVEV in the germline V gene (reference sequence). The CDR3, as DNA: TGTGCCAGCAGTTCGAGGGTGGAAAGTTCACCCCTCCACTTT. This encodes CASSSRVESSPLHF.

The chain combines TRBV6-1 with TRBJ1-2; D remains unclear. The V end lost 0 bases, the J end lost 0 bases, and 8 bases lay between the germline ends. Germline lookup yields CDR1 MNHNS and CDR2 SASEGT. The CDR3 consists of 15 residues. As DNA, the CDR3 is TGTGCCAGCAGTGAAGCGACGGCCTCTAACTATGGCTACACCTTC. Translating gives CASSEATASNYGYTF.

The chain joins TRBV27 to TRBJ1-2; D is unclear. Trimming left V 2 bases short and J 0 bases short, with 7 bases between. The CDR3 runs to 14 residues. Germline V gene data show CDR1 as MNHEY and CDR2 as SMNVEV (reference sequence). CDR3 in amino acids: CASSLSDTNYGYTF. CDR3 coding DNA: TGTGCCAGCAGTTTAAGTGACACTAACTATGGCTACACCTTC.

V usage is TRBV18 and J usage is TRBJ2-3; 15 bases agree with TRBD2. This CDR3 is 20 amino acids long. Germline lookup yields CDR1 KGHSH and CDR2 LQKENI. Unmatched junction bases numbered 13, after V lost 4 bases and J lost 2 bases. The CDR3 loop reads CASSRTGLAGGSYHTDTQYF. CDR3 nucleotides: TGTGCCAGCTCACGAACGGGACTAGCGGGGGGCTCGTATCACACAGATACGCAGTATTTT.

The chain uses TRBV30 and TRBJ2-5, with D unclear. CDR3 length equals 14 residues. The germline CDR1 and CDR2 sequences are GTSNPN and SVGIG (reference sequence). V was cut by 0 bases and J by 5 bases, with 13 bases left in between. CDR3 coding DNA: TGTGCCTGGAGTGTAGTGGGGTATCCGGAGACCCAGTACTTC. Translated, it gives CAWSVVGYPETQYF.

This clonotype was detected a few times. The genes are TRBV25-1 and TRBJ2-3, with TRBD2 as a possible D gene (6 bases). The CDR3 has 16 residues. With 2 bases removed from V and 3 bases from J, the gap between germline ends came to 15 bases. Germline V gene sequence: CDR1 MGHDK, CDR2 SYGVNS. CDR3: CASSEQLAVRTDTQYF. CDR3 sequence (DNA): TGTGCCAGCAGTGAACAACTAGCAGTACGGACAGATACGCAGTATTTT.

In its sample, this clonotype was seen many times. The chain is built from TRBV7-9 and TRBJ2-3; D is undetermined. Germline V lookup: CDR1 SEHNR, CDR2 FQNEAQ (reference sequence). Trimming removed 5 bases from V and 2 bases from J, with 8 bases in between. The CDR3 length is 13 residues. CDR3 protein: CASSPRDTDTQYF. In DNA form, the CDR3 reads TGTGCCAGCAGCCCCCGAGACACAGATACGCAGTATTTT.

The V and J genes are TRBV4-1 and TRBJ2-3, with D possibly matching TRBD2 (5 bases). V was clipped by 6 bases and J by 6 bases, with 19 bases between them. CDR3 length equals 15 residues. The V gene's germline CDR1 is MGHRA and CDR2 YSYEKL. CDR3 sequence: CASSRIDSPGDTQYF. The CDR3, as DNA: TGCGCCAGCAGTCGTATTGACTCCCCGGGGGATACGCAGTATTTT.

Notes on this clonotype: A much larger clone is a single base away; this may be a read error. This chain joins TRBV20-1 and TRBJ2-7, with TRBD2 matching over 12 bases. This CDR3 comprises 16 residues. Trimming removed 2 bases from V and 3 bases from J; junction bases left unmatched: 8. Germline V gives CDR1 DFQATT, CDR2 SNEGSKA (reference sequence). This CDR3 reads CSARSATSGSCYEQYF. The CDR3 DNA reads as TGCAGTGCTAGATCCGCGACTAGCGGGAGCTGCTACGAGCAGTACTTC.

The chain joins TRBV5-6 to TRBJ1-2; D is ambiguous. CDR1 SGHDT and CDR2 YYEEEE come from the germline V gene. This CDR3 is 17 amino acids long. V shed 2 bases and J shed 2 bases, with 19 bases lying between them. In DNA form, the CDR3 reads TGTGCCAGCAGCTTTTTCAACCCCCTGAAGGCGAACTATGGCTACACCTTC. Translated, it gives CASSFFNPLKANYGYTF.

There are a few counts of this clonotype. The chain couples TRBV6-6 to TRBJ1-3, with a tentative D call TRBD1 (5 bases). Trimming removed 5 bases at V and 0 bases at J, with 14 bases between. The germline gives CDR1 MNHNY, CDR2 SVGAGI (reference sequence). This CDR3 comprises 16 residues. Here the CDR3 reads CASSRGLLTSGNTIYF. The DNA of the CDR3 is TGTGCCAGCAGTCGGGGACTCCTCACCTCTGGAAACACCATATATTTT.

The chain has TRBV12-3 or TRBV12-4 and TRBJ2-3; either TRBD1 or TRBD2 may fit D (5 bases each). The CDR3 is made up of 15 amino acids. With 4 bases removed from V and 0 bases from J, the gap between germline ends came to 11 bases. CDR3: CASSSVGDSTDTQYF. CDR3 DNA: TGTGCCAGCAGTTCTGTTGGGGACAGCACAGATACGCAGTATTTT.

This sequence joins TRBV5-1 and TRBJ2-1; 9 bases align to TRBD1. The V segment lost 4 bases and the J segment 4 bases; nucleotides outside the gene matches: 9. This CDR3 has 16 residues. Germline lookup yields CDR1 SGHRS and CDR2 YFSETQ. CDR3 residues: CASSLRGTGQYNEQFF. The CDR3 nucleotides are TGCGCCAGCAGCCTCCGAGGGACAGGGCAGTACAATGAGCAGTTCTTC.

This chain connects TRBV5-1 to TRBJ2-5; TRBD1 agrees at 9 bases. The CDR3 contains 14 residues. The V gene's germline CDR1 is SGHRS and CDR2 YFSETQ. J lost 5 bases, V lost 3 bases, and 5 bases had no gene match. The DNA for the CDR3 is TGCGCCAGCAGCTACTCCGGGACAGGGGAGACCCAGTACTTC. This codes for CASSYSGTGETQYF. The variable domain in full, completed from reference TRBV5-1 and TRBJ2-5, reads KAGVTQTPRYLIKTRGQQVTLSCSPISGHRSVSWYQQTPGQGLQFLFEYFSETQRNKGNFPGRFSGRQFSNSRSEMNVSTLELGDSALYLCASSYSGTGETQYFGPGTRLLVL.

This clonotype was recorded once. At one end the junction does not follow the germline gene, possibly because of a read error. The rearrangement links TRBV7-9 to TRBJ2-3; 8 bases match TRBD1. The CDR3 is 15 residues long. Germline lookup yields CDR1 SEHNR and CDR2 FQNEAQ (reference sequence). The CDR3 protein is CAGSLGQVFTDTQYF. In DNA, the CDR3 is TGTGCCGGCAGCTTGGGACAGGTTTTCACAGATACGCAGTATTTT.

V gene TRBV7-2 combines with J gene TRBJ2-1; 10 positions agree with TRBD1. Trimming cost V 2 bases and J 9 bases; bases outside gene matches: 7. Germline values: CDR1 SGHTA, CDR2 FQGNSA. CDR3 length: 15 amino acids. CDR3: CASSLTGQGTGEQFF. The CDR3 bases are TGTGCCAGCAGCTTAACGGGACAGGGGACAGGTGAGCAGTTCTTC.

This chain links TRBV15 with TRBJ2-5; D is uncertain. Trimming took off 6 bases at V and 1 base at J, with 12 bases between the two ends. Germline assignment: CDR1 LNHNV and CDR2 YYDKDF (reference sequence). CDR3 length: 14 residues. CDR3 in DNA: TGTGCCACCAGATACGGCCGGATCCAAGAGACCCAGTACTTC. It encodes CATRYGRIQETQYF.

Comments on this clonotype: The germline gene is not matched at one end of the junction; a read error may be the cause. The chain joins TRBV3-1 to TRBJ2-3; D not resolved. The germline CDR1 and CDR2 sequences are LGHDT and YNNKEL (reference sequence). The CDR3 is made up of 14 amino acids. This chain's CDR3 is CASSQDNWPDAQYF. The CDR3 DNA follows: TGTGCCAGCAGCCAAGATAACTGGCCAGATGCGCAGTATTTT.

This clonotype was found a few times. The rearrangement links TRBV9 to TRBJ2-7; D call uncertain. The CDR3 loop spans 17 amino acids. CDR1 is SGDLS and CDR2 is YYNGEE in the germline V gene. Trimming stripped 0 bases from V and 0 bases from J, with 16 bases between. The CDR3 DNA reads TGTGCCAGCAGCGTAGGGGCAGTTCCTAGTCCCTCCTACGAGCAGTACTTC. This translates into CASSVGAVPSPSYEQYF. Based on the CDR3 plus reference TRBV9 and TRBJ2-7, the full variable domain is DSGVTQTPKHLITATGQRVTLRCSPRSGDLSVYWYQQSLDQGLQFLIQYYNGEERAKGNILERFSAQQFPDLHSELNLSSLELGDSALYFCASSVGAVPSPSYEQYFGPGTRLTVT.

CDR3 region: CASSLGRSLAEAFF. The CDR3 nucleotides are TGTGCCAGCAGTTTGGGCAGGAGTCTCGCTGAAGCTTTCTTT. J is TRBJ1-1 and V is TRBV28; D is unresolved. Germline CDR1 MDHEN, CDR2 SYDVKM. CDR3 size: 14 residues. Trimming left V 3 bases short and J 6 bases short, with 14 bases between.

There are many counts of this clonotype. This sequence joins TRBV4-2 and TRBJ2-5; TRBD2 matches at 7 bases. Germline assignment: CDR1 LGHNA and CDR2 YNFKEQ. V was clipped by 1 base and J by 3 bases; unmatched bases: 20. The CDR3 is made up of 20 amino acids. CDR3 DNA: TGTGCCAGCAGCCAAGCACCTCTCGCGGGGGATACCAGCAACGAAGAGACCCAGTACTTC. It encodes CASSQAPLAGDTSNEETQYF.